The 31 T cell receptor beta chains in this list originate from one sample, sequenced in a study of molecular identifiers for immune sequencing clone quantification. TCRdb analysed the PCR reads with MiXCR anew, one entry per CDR3 protein. The sample has 300,000 to 400,000 distinct CDR3 sequences; 20% to 25% are singletons. Sample: naive CD8+ T cells from blood, with Jurkat cell RNA spiked in. This sample's subset: FACS-sorted CD8+CD4-CCR7+CD45RA+ naive T cells. Receptors were obtained from a human donor in good health. Some libraries in this study had Jurkat cell RNA spiked in.

This chain uses TRBV20-1 with TRBJ2-3; 12 bases fit TRBD2. V gave up 7 bases and J gave up 0 bases; unmatched junction bases: 11. The germline gives CDR1 DFQATT, CDR2 SNEGSKA (reference sequence). This CDR3 region has 17 residues. CDR3 region: CSVALAGGPVSTDTQYF. The CDR3 DNA reads TGCAGTGTTGCCCTAGCGGGAGGGCCTGTAAGCACAGATACGCAGTATTTT.

In regard to this clonotype: This likely reflects a read error, since a far larger clone is one base away. The J gene is TRBJ2-7, the V gene TRBV7-8; D uncertain. V was cut by 8 bases and J by 4 bases, with 9 bases left in between. The CDR3 loop spans 11 amino acids. Germline V gives CDR1 SGHVS, CDR2 FQNEAQ. The DNA of the CDR3 is TGTGCCAGCGGCTCCGATTACGAGCAGTACTTC. As protein: CASGSDYEQYF.

This clonotype has at least ten counts. The chain employs TRBV29-1 and TRBJ2-3; TRBD1 is a possible D gene (6 bases). The ends were cut back, 3 bases at V and 0 bases at J, with 16 bases in the middle. The CDR3 loop spans 16 amino acids. CDR1 and CDR2 from the germline V gene are SQVTM and ANQGSEA. CDR3 amino acids: CSVEGAGLGSTDTQYF. CDR3 DNA sequence: TGCAGCGTTGAGGGGGCAGGGTTAGGAAGCACAGATACGCAGTATTTT.

Ten or more counts support this clonotype. The V call is TRBV6-6, the J call TRBJ2-7; the match to TRBD1 covers 9 bases. Losses at the gene ends were 2 bases for V and 4 bases for J; bases not matched to a gene: 9. This CDR3 spans 16 amino acids. Germline assignment: CDR1 MNHNY and CDR2 SVGAGI (reference sequence). The CDR3 DNA follows: TGTGCCAGCAGTTACCCGATGACAGGGGGAGGGTACGAGCAGTACTTC. It yields the protein CASSYPMTGGGYEQYF.

This clonotype showed up many times. The genes are TRBV12-3 or TRBV12-4 and TRBJ2-1; D not resolved. V dropped 6 bases and J dropped 8 bases, with 14 bases sitting between them. The CDR3 sequence is 13 residues long. The CDR3 reads CASRVEPWDEQFF. CDR3 nucleotide sequence: TGTGCCAGCAGGGTTGAGCCGTGGGATGAGCAGTTCTTC.

This clonotype was recorded many times. This sequence joins TRBV6-2 or TRBV6-3 and TRBJ1-5, with 10 bases fitting TRBD1. V shed 5 bases, J shed 4 bases, and the junction held 2 bases outside the gene matches. This CDR3 spans 14 amino acids. Germline CDR1 and CDR2: MNHEY and SVGEGT. The CDR3 DNA reads as TGTGCCAGCAGTGAGGACAGGGGGAATCAGCCCCAGCATTTT. It yields the protein CASSEDRGNQPQHF.

This clonotype appeared many times. This chain joins TRBV5-6 and TRBJ1-1, with D perhaps TRBD1 (5 bases). V was clipped by 2 bases and J by 1 base, with 6 bases between them. CDR3 length: 13 residues. Germline CDR1 SGHDT, CDR2 YYEEEE. In DNA form, the CDR3 reads TGTGCCAGCAGCTTCCAGGGGAACACTGAAGCTTTCTTT. It specifies CASSFQGNTEAFF. Combining the CDR3 with reference TRBV5-6 and TRBJ1-1 gives the whole variable domain DAGVTQSPTHLIKTRGQQVTLRCSPKSGHDTVSWYQQALGQGPQFIFQYYEEEERQRGNFPDRFSGHQFPNYSSELNVNALLLGDSALYLCASSFQGNTEAFFGQGTRLTVV.

There are many counts of this clonotype. This sequence joins TRBV6-2 or TRBV6-3 and TRBJ2-1, with TRBD2 matching 7 bases. The CDR3 is 12 residues long. CDR1 MNHEY and CDR2 SVGEGT come from the germline V gene. The V gene end was trimmed by 7 bases and the J gene end by 7 bases; junction bases not matched to a gene: 4. The CDR3 bases are TGTGCCAGCACGATGGGAGGGAATGAGCAGTTCTTC. Encoded protein: CASTMGGNEQFF.

This clonotype came up many times. V usage is TRBV2 and J usage is TRBJ2-2; TRBD1 is a possible D gene (5 bases). Trimming took 3 bases from V and 1 from J, leaving 6 bases between them. The CDR3 is made up of 14 amino acids. Germline V gene data show CDR1 as SNHLY and CDR2 as FYNNEI. The CDR3 is CASSDRVNTGELFF. CDR3 sequence (DNA): TGTGCCAGCAGTGACAGGGTGAACACCGGGGAGCTGTTTTTT.

This chain uses TRBV5-3 with TRBJ2-2, with D unresolved. TRBV5-3 is treated as an ORF (open reading frame) with a function not yet certain. This CDR3 region has 11 residues. V was cut by 9 bases and J by 8 bases, with 11 bases left in between. The CDR3 bases are TGTGCCAACAGTCGTGGGGGGGAGCTGTTTTTT. Protein product: CANSRGGELFF.

With regard to this clonotype: This could be a read error, since a much larger clone is one nucleotide away. This sequence joins TRBV20-1 and TRBJ2-7, with a tentative D call TRBD1 (5 bases). Germline CDR1 reads DFQATT; CDR2 reads SNEGSKA (reference sequence). V was pared by 0 bases and J by 9 bases, with 15 bases between. This CDR3 is built from 13 residues. In DNA form, the CDR3 reads TGCAGTGCTAGAGATCTGTTAAGGGGCGGGCAGTACTTC. Translated, it gives CSARDLLRGGQYF.

This clonotype was seen only a few times. This rearrangement joins TRBV6-5 to TRBJ2-5; 9 bases are shared with TRBD2. Per the germline V gene, CDR1 is MNHEY and CDR2 is SVGAGI. CDR3 length: 15 residues. The J segment lost 2 bases and the V segment lost 1 base, leaving 2 bases of the junction unmatched. CDR3 in DNA: TGTGCCAGCAGTTACTTAGCGGGAGAACAAGAGACCCAGTACTTC. This sequence encodes CASSYLAGEQETQYF.

This clonotype was recorded many times. In DNA, the CDR3 is TGTGCCAGCAGCACCCCGACACGACGGGGCACTGAAGCTTTCTTT. Translated: CASSTPTRRGTEAFF. The rearrangement joins TRBV7-9 to TRBJ1-1, with D unresolved. Per the germline V gene, CDR1 is SEHNR and CDR2 is FQNEAQ (reference sequence). The CDR3 consists of 15 residues. V lost 5 bases to trimming and J lost 4 bases, with 17 bases between them.

Regarding this clonotype: It is likely a read error, because the conserved phenylalanine at the end of the CDR3 is missing. V is TRBV20-1 and J is TRBJ1-1, with D perhaps matching TRBD1 (5 bases). Between the trimmed V and J ends, which lost 1 base and 3 bases, there was a span of 12 bases. Per the germline V gene, CDR1 is DFQATT and CDR2 is SNEGSKA (reference sequence). The CDR3 sequence is 14 residues long. Here the CDR3 DNA reads TGCAGTGCTAGAGGAACCAGGGACCACACTGAAGCTTTCTCT. Its protein product is CSARGTRDHTEAFS.

This clonotype was counted at least ten times. This chain connects TRBV5-1 to TRBJ1-1, with 10 bases that match TRBD1. The CDR3 consists of 15 residues. Germline V CDR1 and CDR2: SGHRS, YFSETQ. Trimming at V came to 0 bases and at J to 6 bases, leaving 5 bases not matched to a gene. The CDR3 sequence: CASSLGQGAIPEAFF. Written as DNA, the CDR3 is TGCGCCAGCAGCTTGGGACAGGGGGCGATTCCTGAAGCTTTCTTT.

This clonotype appeared many times. The rearrangement uses TRBV19 and TRBJ1-1; 10 bases match TRBD1. This CDR3 is 13 amino acids long. Germline trimming cut 6 bases from V and 5 bases from J; bases unmatched to any gene: 3. Per germline, CDR1 LNHDA and CDR2 SQIVND (reference sequence). The CDR3 DNA reads TGTGCCAGTAGGACAGGGGGCTGGACTGAAGCTTTCTTT. As protein: CASRTGGWTEAFF.

The table lists this clonotype with a few counts. The gene calls are TRBV28 and TRBJ1-5; D is undetermined. The CDR3 is 15 residues long. Trimming stripped 4 bases from V and 0 bases from J, with 10 bases between. CDR1 and CDR2 (germline): MDHEN, SYDVKM. The CDR3 region has the DNA TGTGCCAGCAGTTCTGATGAATATAGCAATCAGCCCCAGCATTTT. Protein product: CASSSDEYSNQPQHF.

In its sample, this clonotype was seen many times. The gene calls are TRBV6-5 and TRBJ2-1; 7 bases agree with TRBD2. The germline V gene encodes CDR1 MNHEY and CDR2 SVGAGI. The ends lost 2 bases at V and 10 bases at J; junction bases unmatched: 8. There are 14 residues in the CDR3. The CDR3 reads CASSYQTRGSEQFF. CDR3 nucleotides: TGTGCCAGCAGTTACCAAACGCGGGGGTCGGAGCAGTTCTTC.

Worth noting for this clonotype: One base away lies a much larger clone, so this may be a sequencing read error. V gene TRBV7-9 combines with J gene TRBJ2-5; 7 positions agree with TRBD1. The ends lost 11 bases at V and 4 bases at J; junction bases unmatched: 10. From germline, CDR1 is SEHNR and CDR2 FQNEAQ (reference sequence). CDR3 length: 13 amino acids. CDR3 nucleotides: TGTGCCGGCCCAGACAGGGACGGAGAGACCCAGTACTTC. Its protein product is CAGPDRDGETQYF.

The sample holds a few counts of this clonotype. J is TRBJ2-5 and V is TRBV11-2; 7 bases are shared with TRBD2. The germline V gene has CDR1 SGHAT and CDR2 FQNNGV. The trim removed 5 bases at V and 7 bases at J, leaving 4 bases unmatched. The CDR3 is 12 residues long. This chain's CDR3 is CASSPRGGTQYF. CDR3 DNA: TGTGCCAGCAGCCCGCGCGGGGGGACCCAGTACTTC.

This clonotype was detected ten times or more. The rearrangement uses TRBV7-9 and TRBJ2-3, with 8 bases that match TRBD2. Unmatched junction bases numbered 3, after V lost 3 bases and J lost 4 bases. The CDR3 extends over 14 amino acids. In germline, CDR1 is SEHNR, CDR2 FQNEAQ (reference sequence). CDR3 sequence reads: CASSFSSGADTQYF. CDR3 in DNA: TGTGCCAGCAGCTTCAGTAGCGGGGCAGATACGCAGTATTTT. The whole variable domain, remainder taken from reference TRBV7-9 and TRBJ2-3, is DTGVSQNPRHKITKRGQNVTFRCDPISEHNRLYWYRQTLGQGPEFLTYFQNEAQLEKSRLLSDRFSAERPKGSFSTLEIQRTEQGDSAMYLCASSFSSGADTQYFGPGTRLTVL.

This clonotype was seen at least ten times. The chain joins TRBV30 to TRBJ1-5, with D tentatively TRBD1 (5 bases). Germline-derived CDR1 and CDR2 are GTSNPN and SVGIG (reference sequence). The CDR3 consists of 13 residues. Trimming removed 4 bases at V and 6 bases at J, with 13 bases between. The CDR3 loop reads CAWTQGWGQPQHF. CDR3 in DNA: TGTGCCTGGACCCAGGGCTGGGGTCAGCCCCAGCATTTT.

This clonotype appeared many times. This chain connects TRBV20-1 to TRBJ2-5, with D perhaps given as TRBD1 or TRBD2 (5 bases each). The CDR3 loop spans 14 amino acids. Trimming shortened V by 0 bases and J by 5 bases, and 13 bases separated the two germline ends. In germline, CDR1 is DFQATT, CDR2 SNEGSKA (reference sequence). CDR3 sequence: CSAREEGSRETQYF. The CDR3 bases are TGCAGTGCTAGAGAAGAGGGGTCCCGCGAGACCCAGTACTTC.

The genes are TRBV3-1 and TRBJ1-6; D is uncertain. V gave up 3 bases and J gave up 3 bases, with 3 bases separating them. This CDR3 spans 13 amino acids. Germline-derived CDR1 and CDR2 are LGHDT and YNNKEL (reference sequence). CDR3 sequence: CASSQSYNSPLHF. The CDR3 region has the DNA TGTGCCAGCAGCCAGAGCTATAATTCACCCCTCCACTTT.

Points on this clonotype: A single base separates this from a much larger clone, so it may be a read error. This chain uses TRBV30 with TRBJ2-1, with D perhaps TRBD1 (5 bases). The CDR3 is 15 amino acids. From germline, CDR1 is GTSNPN and CDR2 SVGIG (reference sequence). CDR3 amino acids: CAWSVAGHPHNGQFF. In DNA, the CDR3 is TGTGCCTGGAGTGTAGCAGGGCACCCCCACAATGGGCAGTTCTTC.

This clonotype was counted ten times or more. The chain couples TRBV29-1 to TRBJ2-7, with D perhaps TRBD1 (5 bases). CDR1 and CDR2 from the germline V gene are SQVTM and ANQGSEA. The CDR3 runs to 12 residues. V was trimmed by 4 bases and J by 6 bases, leaving 13 bases between them. The CDR3 loop is CSVAGFQGEQYF. The CDR3 DNA follows: TGCAGCGTTGCAGGGTTCCAGGGCGAGCAGTACTTC.

This clonotype was seen a handful of times. The chain combines TRBV2 with TRBJ2-5; 13 nucleotides agree with TRBD2. J lost 4 bases, V lost 0 bases, and 5 bases had no gene match. Germline V gene sequence: CDR1 SNHLY, CDR2 FYNNEI. CDR3 length equals 17 residues. The CDR3 protein is CASSEALWTSGGETQYF. The CDR3 DNA reads TGTGCCAGCAGTGAAGCGCTTTGGACTAGCGGGGGAGAGACCCAGTACTTC.

This clonotype came up many times. The genes are TRBV27 and TRBJ2-2; a possible D gene is TRBD1 (6 bases). The germline gives CDR1 MNHEY, CDR2 SMNVEV (reference sequence). Trimming took 2 bases from V and 3 from J, leaving 7 bases between them. The CDR3 spans 14 residues. The CDR3 nucleotides are TGTGCCAGCAGTTTACAGGGGCACACCGGGGAGCTGTTTTTT. It codes for CASSLQGHTGELFF.

This clonotype was seen repeatedly, ten times or more. V is TRBV6-2 or TRBV6-3 and J is TRBJ1-5; D is possibly TRBD1 (6 bases). Germline assignment: CDR1 MNHEY and CDR2 SVGEGT. The CDR3 contains 15 residues. V was pared by 5 bases and J by 7 bases, with 18 bases between. The CDR3 DNA follows: TGTGCCAGCAGTCACGGAACAGGGATTCAACAGCCCCAGCATTTT. This sequence encodes CASSHGTGIQQPQHF.

The sample holds many counts of this clonotype. The genes are TRBV7-9 and TRBJ2-5; 7 bases are shared with TRBD2. The V and J ends lost 7 bases and 1 base, in that order; junction bases with no gene match: 6. Germline V gene lookup returns CDR1 SEHNR and CDR2 FQNEAQ (reference sequence). The CDR3 has 14 residues. The chain's CDR3 is CASTYGLVQETQYF. The CDR3 nucleotides are TGTGCCAGCACCTACGGACTAGTCCAAGAGACCCAGTACTTC.

This clonotype was observed many times. The rearrangement joins TRBV29-1 to TRBJ2-3, with D perhaps TRBD2 (6 bases). Trimming pared 7 bases from V and 6 bases from J, leaving 11 bases between. In germline, CDR1 is SQVTM, CDR2 ANQGSEA. CDR3 size: 11 residues. The CDR3 DNA sequence: TGCAGCGCGGGGGAGTTCGATACGCAGTATTTT. Encoded protein: CSAGEFDTQYF.